Included here is one T cell receptor beta chain sequence, with context. Original analysis: Estimation of nucleated cell counts relied on the amplification of reference gene primers. Profiled with immunoSEQ multiplex PCR; TCRdb holds only in-frame clones, not every one. The D gene and trimming were derived from the DNA, and the V and J assignments and clone size from that table. The table includes a few hundred thousand clones, around 84% detected once. The data stem from a study of blood T cell repertoires in COVID-19. Overall study context: Donors in the United States, Italy and Spain gave samples during acute or convalescent COVID-19. PBMCs, B-cell-depleted T cells, or T cells were the source of the cDNA or gDNA that made up the material.

Germline assignment: CDR1 LNHDA and CDR2 SQIVND (reference sequence). This CDR3 has 15 amino acids. Trimming cost V 1 base and J 4 bases; bases outside gene matches: 6. This TCR was recovered from a woman in her seventies with active or convalescent COVID-19. The chain combines TRBV19 with TRBJ1-1; TRBD1 matches at 7 bases. Sequencing was performed on peripheral blood. The CDR3 sequence is CASSIVWSGGTEAFF. The CDR3 DNA reads TGTGCCAGTAGTATAGTCTGGTCAGGGGGCACTGAAGCTTTCTTT. Supplemented by reference TRBV19 and TRBJ1-1, the full variable domain reads DGGITQSPKYLFRKEGQNVTLSCEQNLNHDAMYWYRQDPGQGLRLIYYSQIVNDFQKGDIAEGYSVSREKKESFPLTVTSAQKNPTAFYLCASSIVWSGGTEAFFGQGTRLTVV.